One and the same sample provided the 15 T cell receptor beta chains below, sequenced in a study of blood T cell repertoires in COVID-19. Clones were sequenced by immunoSEQ multiplex PCR, and TCRdb holds only the in-frame ones, with some missing. The sample contains 150,000 to 200,000 clones, around 85% of which appear only once. Source material: peripheral blood. The origin of the receptors is a man in his 60s with acute or convalescent COVID-19.

This chain links TRBV28 with TRBJ2-1, with 11 bases matching TRBD2. CDR3 length: 14 residues. With V trimmed by 6 bases and J by 9 bases, 7 bases remained unmatched. Germline values: CDR1 MDHEN, CDR2 SYDVKM. The CDR3 bases are TGTGCCAGCAGGTCCGGGACTAGCGGCAGTGAGCAGTTCTTC. Amino acid sequence: CASRSGTSGSEQFF.

The chain recombines TRBV11-2 with TRBJ2-5; D ambiguous. This CDR3 is built from 16 residues. V lost 1 base and J lost 1, with 13 bases in between. Germline loops: CDR1 SGHAT, CDR2 FQNNGV. CDR3 nucleotide sequence: TGTGCCAGCAGCTTAGGGGCCCTTGTGGGCCAAGAGACCCAGTACTTC. Amino acid sequence: CASSLGALVGQETQYF.

V is TRBV28 and J is TRBJ2-2; TRBD1 matches 10 bases. This CDR3 comprises 16 residues. Germline trimming cut 2 bases from V and 0 bases from J; bases unmatched to any gene: 0. Germline lookup yields CDR1 MDHEN and CDR2 SYDVKM. The CDR3 DNA follows: TGTGCCAGCAGTTTAGGGACAGGGGCGAACACCGGGGAGCTGTTTTTT. This codes for CASSLGTGANTGELFF.

The chain links TRBV1 to TRBJ2-3; the DNA was not compared with TRBD2, the D call given in the table. TRBV1 is classified as a pseudogene. The CDR3 is made up of 19 amino acids. CDR3 bases: TGCACCAGCAGCCAACTCTTAGCGGGGGGGGAAAAGTGTACAGATACGCAGTATTTT. As protein: CTSSQLLAGGEKCTDTQYF.

The chain has TRBV5-5 and TRBJ2-7, with 7 bases matching TRBD2. The V segment lost 1 base and the J segment 1 base; nucleotides outside the gene matches: 2. Germline CDR1 and CDR2: SGHKS and YYEKEE (reference sequence). CDR3 length: 14 residues. This CDR3 reads CASSLRLASYEQYF. The CDR3 coding sequence is TGTGCCAGCAGCTTGAGACTAGCATCCTACGAGCAGTACTTC. Together with reference TRBV5-5 and TRBJ2-7, the CDR3 gives the full variable domain: DAGVTQSPTHLIKTRGQQVTLRCSPISGHKSVSWYQQVLGQGPQFIFQYYEKEERGRGNFPDRFSARQFPNYSSELNVNALLLGDSALYLCASSLRLASYEQYFGPGTRLTVT.

The rearrangement links TRBV2 to TRBJ1-1, with D perhaps matching TRBD1 (6 bases). Trimming took off 6 bases at V and 10 bases at J, with 9 bases between the two ends. CDR3 length: 10 residues. Germline lookup yields CDR1 SNHLY and CDR2 FYNNEI. The CDR3 region has the DNA TGTGCCAGCAGGAGGGGGGGAGCTTTCTTT. This encodes CASRRGGAFF.

The chain recombines TRBV7-2 with TRBJ1-1; 12 positions agree with TRBD1. The germline gives CDR1 SGHTA, CDR2 FQGNSA. The CDR3 totals 15 residues. Trimming cost V 5 bases and J 2 bases; bases outside gene matches: 3. The CDR3 region is CASSLGTGGNTEAFF. CDR3 DNA: TGTGCCAGCAGCCTTGGGACAGGGGGCAACACTGAAGCTTTCTTT.

This clone is large within its sample. V gene TRBV4-2 combines with J gene TRBJ2-1; 8 bases align to TRBD1. The CDR3 is 14 residues long. V lost 1 base, J lost 8 bases, and 4 bases stayed unmatched. Per the germline V gene, CDR1 is LGHNA and CDR2 is YNFKEQ. CDR3 bases: TGTGCCAGCAGCCAAGGGCCAGGGGGCGATGAGCAGTTCTTC. It encodes CASSQGPGGDEQFF.

The sample holds one count of this clone. The V gene is TRBV11-1, the J gene TRBJ1-1; D unclear. Looked up from germline, CDR1 is SGHAT and CDR2 is FQDESV (reference sequence). This CDR3 region has 14 residues. The CDR3 nucleotides are TGTCAGTGTTCGGCCCGCGGAGCGAACACTGAAGCTTTCTTT. Amino acid sequence: CQCSARGANTEAFF.

This rearrangement joins TRBV19 to TRBJ2-1; D possibly corresponds to TRBD2 (5 bases). V was shortened by 2 bases and J by 0 bases, with 11 bases between the two germline ends. Germline V gives CDR1 LNHDA, CDR2 SQIVND (reference sequence). The CDR3 loop spans 16 amino acids. CDR3 DNA sequence: TGTGCCAGTAGTATACGGGGAGTTCCCTCCTACAATGAGCAGTTCTTC. It codes for CASSIRGVPSYNEQFF.

The chain links TRBV9 to TRBJ2-5; 14 positions match TRBD2. The J segment lost 5 bases and the V segment lost 2 bases, leaving 5 bases of the junction unmatched. This CDR3 spans 16 amino acids. Germline V CDR1 and CDR2: SGDLS, YYNGEE. The CDR3 reads CASSVGTSGSGETQYF. Here the CDR3 DNA reads TGTGCCAGCAGCGTGGGGACTAGCGGGAGCGGGGAGACCCAGTACTTC.

The chain combines TRBV18 with TRBJ1-6; TRBD1 agrees at 7 bases. This CDR3 has 16 residues. The germline gives CDR1 KGHSH, CDR2 LQKENI. After removal of 3 bases from V and 7 bases from J, the junction contained 9 bases not matched to a gene. This CDR3 is CASSPSPGQTNSPLHF. CDR3 in DNA: TGTGCCAGCTCACCTTCACCGGGACAGACAAATTCACCCCTCCACTTT.

The V gene is TRBV19, the J gene TRBJ2-2; 8 nucleotides match TRBD1. This CDR3 is 15 amino acids long. Germline V gives CDR1 LNHDA, CDR2 SQIVND (reference sequence). The J segment lost 2 bases and the V segment lost 7 bases, leaving 6 bases of the junction unmatched. CDR3 DNA sequence: TGTGCCAGTACCGACAGGGGTCTCAACACCGGGGAGCTGTTTTTT. Translation: CASTDRGLNTGELFF.

Only one count was recorded for this clone. This chain links TRBV19 with TRBJ1-1, with a tentative D call TRBD1 (5 bases). The CDR3 spans 14 residues. Germline V CDR1 and CDR2: LNHDA, SQIVND (reference sequence). V was shortened by 1 base and J by 5 bases, with 11 bases between the two germline ends. CDR3 in amino acids: CASSIAGGTTEAFF. The DNA for the CDR3 is TGTGCCAGTAGTATAGCGGGGGGAACGACTGAAGCTTTCTTT.

This clone was recorded once. J is TRBJ2-1 and V is TRBV6-1, with a tentative D call TRBD1 (6 bases). From germline, CDR1 is MNHNS and CDR2 SASEGT. The length of the CDR3 is 16 residues. Trimming removed 4 bases at V and 3 bases at J, with 16 bases between. The CDR3 reads CASSGHRATFYNEQFF. The CDR3 DNA reads as TGTGCCAGCAGTGGCCACAGGGCCACCTTCTACAATGAGCAGTTCTTC.